This T cell receptor beta chain derives from a study of T cell responses to AZD1222 COVID-19 vaccine. CDR1 LNHDA and CDR2 SQIVND come from the germline V gene (reference sequence). Trimming pared 5 bases from V and 1 base from J, leaving 17 bases between. The CDR3 loop spans 17 amino acids. Only in-frame clones appear in the TCRdb table, and some are missing; sequencing was by immunoSEQ multiplex PCR. The sample has 200,000 or so clones, 90% to 95% seen once. Findings of the study overall: Seropositive AZD1222 recipients at baseline numbered only five or six. The sample set comprised mostly white British donors with more females, and clonal diversity was possibly underestimated. Repertoire samples came only from after the peak T cell response. Mapped onto spike, vaccine-associated CD4 TCRs spanned it and were dominant at 160-218 and 743-854.

This clone is a singleton in its sample. The antigen is not known. This material consisted of peripheral blood, taken on day 0 of AZD1222 vaccination. The chain couples TRBV19 to TRBJ1-4; D might be TRBD1 (6 bases). This clonotype was obtained from an adult in good health. The DNA of the CDR3 is TGTGCCAGTAGTCCACGGGGGGGCGATGGAACTAATGAAAAACTGTTTTTT. It is translated as CASSPRGGDGTNEKLFF.